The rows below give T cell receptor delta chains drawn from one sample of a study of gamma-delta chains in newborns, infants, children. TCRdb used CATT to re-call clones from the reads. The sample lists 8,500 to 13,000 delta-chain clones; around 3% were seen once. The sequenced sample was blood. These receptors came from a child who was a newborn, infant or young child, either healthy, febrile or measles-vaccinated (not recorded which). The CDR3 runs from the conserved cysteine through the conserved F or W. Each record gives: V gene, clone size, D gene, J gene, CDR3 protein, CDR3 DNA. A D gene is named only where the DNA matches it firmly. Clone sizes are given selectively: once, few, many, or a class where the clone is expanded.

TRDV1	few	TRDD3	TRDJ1	CALGDLLGDPPYGDKLIF	TGTGCTCTTGGGGACTTACTGGGGGATCCTCCCTACGGCGATAAACTCATCTTT
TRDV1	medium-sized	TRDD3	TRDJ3	CALGEGPPGQLGDTWDTRQMFF	TGTGCTCTTGGGGAGGGCCCACCGGGTCAACTGGGGGACACCTGGGACACCCGACAGATGTTTTTC
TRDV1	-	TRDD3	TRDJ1	CALGPYPGFTGGYADKLIF	TGTGCTCTTGGGCCATATCCGGGCTTTACTGGGGGATACGCCGATAAACTCATCTTT
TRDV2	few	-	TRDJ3	CACDTYRGSSWDTRQMFF	TGTGCCTGTGACACCTACCGGGGGAGCTCCTGGGACACCAGACAGATGTTTTTC
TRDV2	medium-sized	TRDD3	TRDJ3	CACDTVLGDSPWDTRQMFF	TGTGCCTGTGACACCGTGCTGGGGGATAGTCCCTGGGACACCCGACAGATGTTTTTC
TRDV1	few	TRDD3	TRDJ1	CALGGSTFTGGYHHTDKLIF	TGTGCTCTTGGGGGATCTACGTTCACTGGGGGATACCACCACACCGATAAACTCATCTTC
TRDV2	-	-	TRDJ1	CACKEITQNENTDKLIF	TGTGCCTGCAAAGAAATCACACAGAACGAAAACACCGATAAACTCATCTTT
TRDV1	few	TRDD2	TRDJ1	CALGDPFPTRRCCTSDKLIF	TGTGCTCTTGGGGATCCTTTTCCTACGAGGAGGTGTTGTACATCCGATAAACTCATCTTT
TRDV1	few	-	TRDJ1	CALGRQRAGQGSSYTDKLIF	TGTGCTCTTGGGCGACAAAGGGCGGGGCAGGGATCCTCGTACACCGATAAACTCATCTTT
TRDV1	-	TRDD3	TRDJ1	CALGELGPLPRTRTTGGYRHHKLIF	TGTGCTCTTGGGGAACTAGGACCCCTTCCTCGTACACGTACTACTGGGGGATACCGTCACCATAAACTCATCTTT
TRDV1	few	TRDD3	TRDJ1	CALGEGESTCWGDRRTDKLIF	TGTGCTCTTGGGGAAGGCGAATCTACCTGCTGGGGGGACAGACGGACCGATAAACTCATCTTT
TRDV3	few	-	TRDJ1	CAFVQPLPTKRGIPDPHTDKLIF	TGTGCCTTTGTGCAACCTCTTCCTACAAAAAGGGGGATACCCGACCCGCACACCGATAAACTCATCTTT
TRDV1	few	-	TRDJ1	CALGGRMGLNMYTDKLIF	TGTGCTCTTGGGGGGCGCATGGGTTTGAACATGTACACCGATAAACTCATCTTT
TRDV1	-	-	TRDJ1	CALGELIGRYTDKLIF	TGTGCTCTTGGGGAACTAATAGGGAGGTACACCGATAAACTCATCTTT
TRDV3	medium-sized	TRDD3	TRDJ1	CAILPTRGGIQDKLIF	TGTGCCATACTCCCAACACGGGGTGGGATACAAGATAAACTCATCTTT
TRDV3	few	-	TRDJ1	CAFNPLISPDKLIF	TGTGCCTTTAATCCACTGATTTCCCCCGATAAACTCATCTTT
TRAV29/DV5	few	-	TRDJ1	CAASAHGGGDNTDKLIF	TGTGCAGCAAGCGCGCATGGGGGGGGGGACAACACCGATAAACTCATCTTT
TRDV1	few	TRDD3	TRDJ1	CALGELLGIRSRTDKLIF	TGTGCTCTTGGGGAACTACTAGGGATACGGTCGCGCACCGATAAACTCATCTTT
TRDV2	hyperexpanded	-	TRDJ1	CACDTLGNARPDTDKLIF	TGTGCCTGTGACACTCTCGGAAATGCTAGACCTGACACCGATAAACTCATCTTT
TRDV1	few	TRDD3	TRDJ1	CALGAHKWGGIDKLIF	TGTGCTCTTGGGGCCCATAAATGGGGGGGGATCGATAAACTCATCTTT
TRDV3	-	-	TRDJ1	CAERTYTDKLIF	TGTGCCGAGCGAACATACACCGATAAACTCATCTTT
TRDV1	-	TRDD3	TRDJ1	CALGETYHWGIRTDKLIF	TGTGCTCTTGGGGAAACCTACCACTGGGGGATCCGGACCGATAAACTCATCTTT
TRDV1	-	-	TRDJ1	CALGTRASPDKLIF	TGTGCTCTTGGGACAAGAGCCTCGCCCGATAAACTCATCTTT
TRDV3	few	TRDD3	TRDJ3	CASPRFPTRPFPYWGILGFASSWDTRQMFF	TGTGCCTCCCCTCGATTTCCTACGAGGCCCTTCCCGTACTGGGGGATACTAGGGTTCGCAAGCTCCTGGGACACCCGACAGATGTTTTTC
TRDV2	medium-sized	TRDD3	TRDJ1	CACDTVGQTGGTDKLIF	TGTGCCTGTGACACCGTGGGGCAGACTGGGGGCACCGATAAACTCATCTTT
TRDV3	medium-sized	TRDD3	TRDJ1	CASATMGDIVSDKLIF	TGTGCCTCCGCTACGATGGGGGATATAGTATCCGATAAACTCATCTTT
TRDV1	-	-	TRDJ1	CALGELSRSLRDTDKLIF	TGTGCTCTTGGGGAACTCTCAAGATCATTACGGGACACCGATAAACTCATCTTT
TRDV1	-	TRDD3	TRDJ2	CALGEPPHWGIREAAQLFF	TGTGCTCTTGGGGAACCCCCCCACTGGGGGATACGGGAGGCAGCACAACTCTTCTTT
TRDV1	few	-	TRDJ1	CALGTYAGYYTDKLIF	TGTGCTCTTGGGACATACGCGGGGTATTACACCGATAAACTCATCTTT
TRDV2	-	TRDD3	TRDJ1	CACDTPWGMYTDKLIF	TGTGCCTGTGACACGCCCTGGGGGATGTACACCGATAAACTCATCTTT
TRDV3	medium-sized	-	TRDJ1	CAYGGLHVRGGGYTDKLIF	TGTGCCTACGGAGGCCTCCACGTTCGTGGTGGGGGGTACACCGATAAACTCATCTTT
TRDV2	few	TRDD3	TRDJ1	CASQALPGDTYSISDKLIF	TGTGCCTCGCAGGCCTTACCGGGGGATACTTATTCTATTTCCGATAAACTCATCTTT
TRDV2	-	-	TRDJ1	CACDTSGPYTDKLIF	TGTGCCTGTGACACGTCGGGACCGTACACCGATAAACTCATCTTT
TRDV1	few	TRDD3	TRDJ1	CALGETGLGRNKLGDTNDKLIF	TGTGCTCTTGGGGAAACAGGTTTAGGCCGAAATAAACTGGGGGATACTAACGATAAACTCATCTTT
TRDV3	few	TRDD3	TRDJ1	CAFLHVGDDTTDKLIF	TGTGCCTTTCTCCACGTGGGGGATGATACGACCGATAAACTCATCTTT
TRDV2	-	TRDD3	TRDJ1	CAVGGYTDKLIF	TGTGCTGTCGGGGGATACACCGATAAACTCATCTTT
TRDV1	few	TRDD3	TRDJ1	CALGDRLLRGYATDKLIF	TGTGCTCTTGGGGACCGACTACTCCGGGGATACGCTACCGATAAACTCATCTTT
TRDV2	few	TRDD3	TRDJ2	CACDTLLGDTQLFF	TGTGCCTGTGACACCCTACTGGGGGATACACAACTCTTCTTT
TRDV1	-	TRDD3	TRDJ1	CALGERGLGAYTDKLIF	TGTGCTCTTGGGGAACGGGGCCTGGGGGCTTACACCGATAAACTCATCTTT
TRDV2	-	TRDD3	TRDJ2	CACDSLGDTTLTAQLFF	TGTGCCTGTGACTCACTGGGGGATACGACGTTGACAGCACAACTCTTCTTT
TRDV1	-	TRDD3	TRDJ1	CALGAILGTDKLIF	TGTGCTCTTGGGGCAATACTGGGGACCGATAAACTCATCTTT
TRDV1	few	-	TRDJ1	CALGGPDVPTNHYWGPDKLIF	TGTGCTCTTGGGGGACCTGATGTTCCTACTAATCATTACTGGGGGCCCGATAAACTCATCTTT
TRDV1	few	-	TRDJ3	CALGELSGPWDTRQMFF	TGTGCTCTTGGGGAACTATCAGGGCCCTGGGACACCCGACAGATGTTTTTC
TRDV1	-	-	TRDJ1	CALGVLGTWGRRDKLIF	TGTGCTCTTGGGGTCCTAGGTACTTGGGGACGAAGGGATAAACTCATCTTT
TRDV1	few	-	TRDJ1	CALGGIPTDAWRKLIF	TGTGCTCTTGGGGGAATCCCCACGGACGCCTGGCGAAAACTCATCTTT
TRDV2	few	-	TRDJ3	CACDTAQNSWDTRQMFF	TGTGCCTGTGACACCGCTCAGAACTCCTGGGACACCCGACAGATGTTTTTC
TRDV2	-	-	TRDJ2	CACDTLGVTAQLFF	TGTGCCTGTGACACCCTGGGAGTCACAGCACAACTCTTCTTT
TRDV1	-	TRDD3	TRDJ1	CALGLLVLGDTVLPDKLIF	TGTGCTCTTGGGCTATTAGTACTGGGGGATACTGTTCTGCCCGATAAACTCATCTTT
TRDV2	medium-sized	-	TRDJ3	CACDTVGGIRPGTWDTRQMFF	TGTGCCTGTGACACCGTCGGGGGTATCCGCCCGGGAACCTGGGACACCCGACAGATGTTTTTC
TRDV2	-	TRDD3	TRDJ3	CACDTMGDTLGDTRQMFF	TGTGCCTGTGACACAATGGGGGATACTCTCGGGGACACCCGACAGATGTTTTTC